This record looks at one TCR beta chain sequence and its context. This specimen comes from a study of T cell responses to AZD1222 COVID-19 vaccine. The table came from immunoSEQ multiplex PCR; TCRdb's copy has only in-frame clones and leaves some out. The table lists some 180,000 clones, roughly 90% of them singletons. Per the germline V gene, CDR1 is LNHDA and CDR2 is SQIVND (reference sequence). The CDR3 is 17 residues long. The V gene end was trimmed by 4 bases and the J gene end by 0 bases; junction bases not matched to a gene: 5. The receptor was derived from an adult who received the AZD1222 COVID-19 vaccine. The sequenced sample was peripheral blood, obtained 28 days after the second AZD1222 dose. The chain recombines TRBV19 with TRBJ2-5; 13 nucleotides line up with TRBD2. The CDR3 DNA reads TGTGCCAGTAGTACGGGACTAGCGGGGAGGTACCAAGAGACCCAGTACTTC. It is translated as CASSTGLAGRYQETQYF.